The 21 T cell receptor beta chains listed next were all sequenced from one sample in a study of CD8+ T cells in alopecia areata. Sequencing used cDNA as its template, made by extracting RNA and reverse transcribing it. The assay was immunoSEQ multiplex PCR, and TCRdb's table has in-frame clones only and misses some. The table shows fewer than 150,000 clones, with about two fifths occurring only once. The sample was CD4+ T cells sorted from blood. Receptors originate from a human donor with alopecia areata.

This clone was recorded a few times. The chain uses TRBV18 and TRBJ2-7; 9 bases agree with TRBD1. With 4 bases clipped from V and 5 bases from J, the junction kept 9 bases outside the gene matches. This CDR3 has 15 residues. The germline V gene encodes CDR1 KGHSH and CDR2 LQKENI. CDR3 region: CASSQNRDRDHEQYF. For the CDR3, the DNA is TGTGCCAGCTCACAAAACCGGGACAGGGACCACGAGCAGTACTTC.

This chain connects TRBV15 to TRBJ2-7; D is uncertain. Germline assignment: CDR1 LNHNV and CDR2 YYDKDF (reference sequence). There are 13 residues in the CDR3. V lost 0 bases, J lost 6 bases, and 9 bases lay in between. CDR3 sequence (DNA): TGTGCCACCAGCAGAGAAAAAGTGGGCGAGCAGTACTTC. It specifies CATSREKVGEQYF.

V usage is TRBV29-1 and J usage is TRBJ2-7; TRBD2 aligns across 10 bases. The V and J ends lost 7 bases and 4 bases, in that order; junction bases with no gene match: 13. The CDR3 totals 15 residues. Germline V gene lookup returns CDR1 SQVTM and CDR2 ANQGSEA. The CDR3 nucleotides read TGCAGCGGCCGGAGGGGCCTAGCGGGAGATTACGAGCAGTACTTC. Protein product: CSGRRGLAGDYEQYF.

The chain uses TRBV14 and TRBJ1-2; no clear D. V shed 4 bases and J shed 5 bases, with 14 bases lying between them. The CDR3 sequence is 14 residues long. Germline CDR1 is SGHDN and CDR2 is FVKESK. This CDR3 reads CASSPTQGGYGYTF. In DNA form, the CDR3 reads TGTGCCAGCAGCCCCACCCAAGGCGGGTATGGCTACACCTTC.

With regard to this clone: Other DNA sequences in this sample translate to the same CDR3. In DNA form, the CDR3 reads TGCGCCAGCAGCCCCGGGACAGGGAGAACAGATACGCAGTATTTT. As protein: CASSPGTGRTDTQYF. The chain links TRBV5-1 to TRBJ2-3; 9 bases line up with TRBD1. The J segment lost 3 bases and the V segment lost 4 bases, leaving 6 bases of the junction unmatched. The CDR3 sequence is 15 residues long. Germline CDR1 reads SGHRS; CDR2 reads YFSETQ.

This clone was found a few times. The chain combines TRBV19 with TRBJ2-1, with D tentatively TRBD2 (5 bases). Germline CDR1 LNHDA, CDR2 SQIVND (reference sequence). The V and J ends lost 2 bases and 3 bases respectively, with 11 bases between them. This CDR3 has 15 residues. In DNA form, the CDR3 reads TGTGCCAGTAGTATACGGGATCAGAACTACAATGAGCAGTTCTTC. Amino acid sequence: CASSIRDQNYNEQFF.

In its sample, this clone was seen a few times. J is TRBJ2-1 and V is TRBV29-1, with 7 bases lining up with TRBD1. CDR1 and CDR2 from the germline V gene are SQVTM and ANQGSEA. V trimming: 5 bases; J trimming: 7 bases; junction bases outside the gene matches: 2. The CDR3 loop spans 11 amino acids. The DNA of the CDR3 is TGCAGCGTTTACAGGGGTAATGAGCAGTTCTTC. This gives the protein CSVYRGNEQFF.

This clone was seen many times. This chain uses TRBV19 with TRBJ2-2; TRBD1 is a possible D gene (5 bases). CDR3 length equals 14 residues. Germline CDR1 reads LNHDA; CDR2 reads SQIVND (reference sequence). Trimming pared 1 base from V and 6 bases from J, leaving 9 bases between. CDR3 in amino acids: CASSIATGPGELFF. CDR3 sequence (DNA): TGTGCCAGTAGTATAGCCACAGGCCCCGGGGAGCTGTTTTTT.

CDR3: CASSRQNYGYTF. CDR3 bases: TGTGCCAGCAGTCGGCAGAACTATGGCTACACCTTC. V gene TRBV7-2 combines with J gene TRBJ1-2, with D uncertain. This CDR3 has 12 amino acids. Germline CDR1 is SGHTA and CDR2 is FQGNSA. Trimming removed 6 bases from V and 2 bases from J, with 7 bases in between. Variable domain in full (rest from reference TRBV7-2 and TRBJ1-2): GAGVSQSPSNKVTEKGKDVELRCDPISGHTALYWYRQSLGQGLEFLIYFQGNSAPDKSGLPSDRFSAERTGGSVSTLTIQRTQQEDSAVYLCASSRQNYGYTFGSGTRLTVV.

This clone was counted a few times. The chain joins TRBV20-1 to TRBJ1-1; the D gene is possibly TRBD1 (6 bases). Germline V gene data show CDR1 as DFQATT and CDR2 as SNEGSKA (reference sequence). CDR3 length equals 11 residues. The V gene lost 7 bases and the J gene lost 4 bases, with 10 bases spanning the gap. The CDR3 DNA is TGCAGTGTTCGAGGGGGCACTGAAGCTTTCTTT. It encodes CSVRGGTEAFF.

The CDR3 sequence: CASSLSRGRTDTGELFF. CDR3 coding DNA: TGTGCCAGCAGTTTATCGAGGGGGAGAACGGACACCGGGGAGCTGTTTTTT. The chain employs TRBV27 and TRBJ2-2; possibly TRBD1 for D (6 bases). The CDR3 length is 17 residues. Germline-derived CDR1 and CDR2 are MNHEY and SMNVEV (reference sequence). Deletions cut 0 bases from V and 3 bases from J, with 14 bases between.

This chain connects TRBV2 to TRBJ1-1, with unresolved D. Trimming shortened V by 5 bases and J by 0 bases, and 10 bases separated the two germline ends. The germline V gene has CDR1 SNHLY and CDR2 FYNNEI. This CDR3 has 14 residues. CDR3 sequence: CASSMSQVNTEAFF. The DNA for the CDR3 is TGTGCCAGCAGTATGTCCCAGGTGAACACTGAAGCTTTCTTT.

The rearrangement links TRBV7-2 to TRBJ1-2; tentative D call: TRBD1 (6 bases). Trimming removed 5 bases at V and 5 bases at J, with 18 bases between. This CDR3 comprises 15 residues. Germline CDR1 is SGHTA and CDR2 is FQGNSA. DNA of the CDR3: TGTGCCAGCAGCCAGAGCACAGGGCGAGGGTATGGCTACACCTTC. It yields the protein CASSQSTGRGYGYTF. Full variable domain (remainder filled in from reference TRBV7-2 and TRBJ1-2): GAGVSQSPSNKVTEKGKDVELRCDPISGHTALYWYRQSLGQGLEFLIYFQGNSAPDKSGLPSDRFSAERTGGSVSTLTIQRTQQEDSAVYLCASSQSTGRGYGYTFGSGTRLTVV.

The J gene is TRBJ2-1, the V gene TRBV5-1; 11 bases map to TRBD1. The CDR3 consists of 14 residues. V shed 4 bases, J shed 6 bases, and the junction held 3 bases outside the gene matches. Germline V lookup: CDR1 SGHRS, CDR2 YFSETQ. CDR3 sequence (DNA): TGCGCCAGCAGCGTGGGGACAGGGGGCAATGAGCAGTTCTTC. Amino acids: CASSVGTGGNEQFF.

The rearrangement uses TRBV30 and TRBJ2-3, with D uncertain. Germline assignment: CDR1 GTSNPN and CDR2 SVGIG (reference sequence). V shed 2 bases and J shed 4 bases, with 7 bases lying between them. The CDR3 loop spans 12 amino acids. The CDR3 bases are TGTGCCTGGAGTAGGGTCGCAGATACGCAGTATTTT. Translating it yields CAWSRVADTQYF. The full variable domain, in which reference TRBV30 and TRBJ2-3 provide the parts outside the CDR3, is SQTIHQWPATLVQPVGSPLSLECTVEGTSNPNLYWYRQAAGRGLQLLFYSVGIGQISSEVPQNLSASRPQDRQFILSSKKLLLSDSGFYLCAWSRVADTQYFGPGTRLTVL.

The CDR3 DNA follows: TGTGCCAGCAGCCCTAGGGGGGGGCAGAATTACAATGAGCAGTTCTTC. Residues: CASSPRGGQNYNEQFF. The rearrangement joins TRBV7-9 to TRBJ2-1, with a tentative D call TRBD2 (7 bases). This CDR3 spans 16 amino acids. CDR1 is SEHNR and CDR2 is FQNEAQ in the germline V gene (reference sequence). The ends were cut back, 5 bases at V and 4 bases at J, with 18 bases in the middle.

CDR3 region: CASSPTPSYGSDTQYF. CDR3 nucleotide sequence: TGTGCCAGCAGCCCAACCCCCTCGTACGGCTCAGATACGCAGTATTTT. The genes are TRBV7-3 and TRBJ2-3; D is ambiguous. CDR1 SGHTA and CDR2 FQGTGA come from the germline V gene. The V end was cut by 5 bases, the J end by 4 bases, with 19 bases between. This CDR3 is built from 16 residues. The variable domain in full, completed from reference TRBV7-3 and TRBJ2-3, reads GAGVSQTPSNKVTEKGKYVELRCDPISGHTALYWYRQSLGQGPEFLIYFQGTGAADDSGLPNDRFFAVRPEGSVSTLKIQRTERGDSAVYLCASSPTPSYGSDTQYFGPGTRLTVL.

The chain combines TRBV5-1 with TRBJ2-1; tentative D call: TRBD1 (6 bases). CDR3 size: 15 residues. Germline CDR1 and CDR2: SGHRS and YFSETQ. Trimming took off 2 bases at V and 8 bases at J, with 17 bases between the two ends. CDR3 amino acids: CASSLGQRSSDEQFF. The CDR3 DNA is TGCGCCAGCAGCTTAGGACAGCGGTCCTCCGATGAGCAGTTCTTC.

The V call is TRBV29-1, the J call TRBJ2-1; 10 bases are shared with TRBD2. Germline CDR1 SQVTM, CDR2 ANQGSEA. The V and J ends lost 3 bases and 7 bases, in that order; junction bases with no gene match: 6. The CDR3 is 14 residues long. The CDR3 bases are TGCAGCGTTGACGGGCTAGCGGGAGAGAATGAGCAGTTCTTC. It codes for CSVDGLAGENEQFF.

The rearrangement uses TRBV25-1 and TRBJ2-1, with a possible D match to TRBD1 (5 bases). This CDR3 spans 14 amino acids. V lost 2 bases and J 5 bases, leaving 10 bases between the germline ends. Germline V CDR1 and CDR2: MGHDK, SYGVNS. The CDR3 nucleotides read TGTGCCAGCAGTGAAATTAGCAGGGACAATGAGCAGTTCTTC. Translating gives CASSEISRDNEQFF.

This chain uses TRBV5-6 with TRBJ2-7, with D possibly matching TRBD2 (5 bases). Germline V gene data show CDR1 as SGHDT and CDR2 as YYEEEE. The CDR3 is 12 residues long. V gave up 1 base and J gave up 4 bases, with 6 bases separating them. DNA of the CDR3: TGTGCCAGCAGCTTGCCGGGGTACGAGCAGTACTTC. Translation: CASSLPGYEQYF.